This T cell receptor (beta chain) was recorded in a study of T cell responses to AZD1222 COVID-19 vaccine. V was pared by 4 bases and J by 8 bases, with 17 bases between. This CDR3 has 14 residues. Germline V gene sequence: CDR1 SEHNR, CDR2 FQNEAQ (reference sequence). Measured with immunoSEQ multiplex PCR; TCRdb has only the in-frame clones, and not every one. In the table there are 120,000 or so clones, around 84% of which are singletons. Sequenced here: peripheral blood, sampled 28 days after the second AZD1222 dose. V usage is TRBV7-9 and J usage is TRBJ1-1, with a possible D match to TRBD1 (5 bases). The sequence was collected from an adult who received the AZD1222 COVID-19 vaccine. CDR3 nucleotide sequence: TGTGCCAGCAGCTCGAATTTTGGACATTTCGAAGCTTTCTTT. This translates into CASSSNFGHFEAFF. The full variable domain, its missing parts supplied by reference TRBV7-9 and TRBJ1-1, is DTGVSQNPRHKITKRGQNVTFRCDPISEHNRLYWYRQTLGQGPEFLTYFQNEAQLEKSRLLSDRFSAERPKGSFSTLEIQRTEQGDSAMYLCASSSNFGHFEAFFGQGTRLTVV.